This entry lists 6 T cell receptor beta chains sequenced from one sample in a study of beta chain features in type 1 diabetes. Expressed TCRB transcripts were sequenced because the entire RNA isolate underwent reverse transcription. TCRdb keeps only in-frame clones here, not all; method: immunoSEQ multiplex PCR. The sample lists a few hundred thousand clones, less than 20% occurring once. The sequencing sample was made of naive CD4+ T cells from blood. The receptors were gathered from a woman under 30 in good health.

The CDR3 coding sequence is TGTGCCAGCAGTCGCCCAGACTCCTACGAGCAGTACTTC. Translated: CASSRPDSYEQYF. The rearrangement links TRBV25-1 to TRBJ2-7; D unresolved. The CDR3 sequence is 13 residues long. CDR1 is MGHDK, CDR2 SYGVNS, per germline. Trimming shortened V by 5 bases and J by 0 bases, and 8 bases separated the two germline ends.

The chain uses TRBV9 and TRBJ2-3; unclear D gene. The V gene lost 6 bases and the J gene lost 5 bases, with 16 bases spanning the gap. The CDR3 runs to 14 residues. The germline V gene has CDR1 SGDLS and CDR2 YYNGEE. The CDR3 DNA reads TGTGCCAGCACCAAGCGCGAAGCCGGAGATACGCAGTATTTT. This sequence encodes CASTKREAGDTQYF.

This clone was recorded a few times. This chain joins TRBV4-1 and TRBJ1-5; D not resolved. The V gene lost 3 bases and the J gene lost 2 bases, with 17 bases spanning the gap. The CDR3 runs to 17 residues. From germline, CDR1 is MGHRA and CDR2 YSYEKL. In nucleotides, the CDR3 is TGCGCCAGCAGCCAGGCCGAGGGTCGTCGGGGCAATCAGCCCCAGCATTTT. Protein sequence: CASSQAEGRRGNQPQHF.

This clone was seen more than once but under ten times. This chain uses TRBV7-3 with TRBJ2-5, with a possible D match to TRBD1 (5 bases). The length of the CDR3 is 14 residues. CDR1 is SGHTA and CDR2 is FQGTGA in the germline V gene. Trimming took off 2 bases at V and 5 bases at J, with 12 bases between the two ends. CDR3 amino acids: CASSLGMGHETQYF. For the CDR3, the DNA is TGTGCCAGCAGCTTAGGAATGGGGCATGAGACCCAGTACTTC.

The J gene is TRBJ2-3, the V gene TRBV6-1; 8 bases agree with TRBD2. The length of the CDR3 is 12 residues. Germline values: CDR1 MNHNS, CDR2 SASEGT. The CDR3 DNA reads as TGTGCGTGCGGGAGGTTGACAGATACGCAGTATTTT. As protein: CACGRLTDTQYF.

This clone was seen a few times. The J gene is TRBJ2-7, the V gene TRBV5-1, with TRBD1 matching 7 bases. V lost 0 bases, J lost 5 bases, and 2 bases stayed unmatched. The CDR3 covers 13 residues. Per germline, CDR1 SGHRS and CDR2 YFSETQ. The DNA for the CDR3 is TGCGCCAGCAGCTTGGGACAGGGCAACGAGCAGTACTTC. It codes for CASSLGQGNEQYF.